This TCR beta chain originates from a study of blood T cell repertoires in COVID-19. Overall study: Sources were T cells, B-cell-depleted T cells, or PBMCs; the material itself was cDNA or gDNA.

Residents of about two dozen US areas, aged roughly 18 to 89 years, made up the participants. Membership in each cohort depended on participant-reported clinical history. Original analysis: Estimation of nucleated cell counts was performed using reference gene primer amplification. TCRdb's table, derived via immunoSEQ multiplex PCR, lists solely in-frame clones and lacks some. V, J and clone size were drawn from that table, and D and trimming were deduced from the DNA. The sample contains more than 150,000 clones, roughly 80% of which appear only once. Trimming took off 1 base at V and 9 bases at J, with 19 bases between the two ends. Germline-derived CDR1 and CDR2 are SGHTA and FQGNSA. The CDR3 runs 17 residues.

The material sequenced was PBMCs or T cells enriched from blood (not recorded which). The chain combines TRBV7-2 with TRBJ1-6; D might be TRBD1 (6 bases). This clonotype was obtained from a man between 35 and 55 years old who had recovered from COVID-19. The CDR3 spells CASSLEGGRGWGSPLHF. DNA for the CDR3: TGTGCCAGCAGCTTAGAAGGGGGTAGGGGATGGGGTTCACCCCTCCACTTT.